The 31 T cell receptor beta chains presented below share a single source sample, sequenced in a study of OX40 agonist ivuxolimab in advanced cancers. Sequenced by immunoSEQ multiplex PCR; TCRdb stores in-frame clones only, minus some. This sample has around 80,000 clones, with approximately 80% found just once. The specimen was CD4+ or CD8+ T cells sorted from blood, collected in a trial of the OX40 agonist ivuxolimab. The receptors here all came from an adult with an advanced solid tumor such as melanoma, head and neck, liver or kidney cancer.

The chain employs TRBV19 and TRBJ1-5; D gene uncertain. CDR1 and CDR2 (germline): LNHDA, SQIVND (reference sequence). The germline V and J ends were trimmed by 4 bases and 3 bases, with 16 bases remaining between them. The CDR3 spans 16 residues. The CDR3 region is CASSTPRWFINQPQHF. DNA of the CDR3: TGTGCCAGTAGTACGCCTCGCTGGTTTATCAATCAGCCCCAGCATTTT.

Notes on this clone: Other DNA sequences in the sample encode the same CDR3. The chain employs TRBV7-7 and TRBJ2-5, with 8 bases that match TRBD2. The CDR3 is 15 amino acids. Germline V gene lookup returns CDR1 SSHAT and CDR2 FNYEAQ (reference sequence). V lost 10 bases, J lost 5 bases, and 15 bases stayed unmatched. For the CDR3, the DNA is TGTGCCACAAACGGGGGGGGAGGGACTTCGGAGACCCAGTACTTC. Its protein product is CATNGGGGTSETQYF.

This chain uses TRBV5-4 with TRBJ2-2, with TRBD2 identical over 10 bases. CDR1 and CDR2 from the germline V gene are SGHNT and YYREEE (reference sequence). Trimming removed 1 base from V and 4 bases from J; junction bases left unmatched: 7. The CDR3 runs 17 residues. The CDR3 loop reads CASSLILAGAFTGELFF. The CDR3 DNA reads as TGTGCCAGCAGCTTGATTCTAGCGGGAGCGTTCACCGGGGAGCTGTTTTTT.

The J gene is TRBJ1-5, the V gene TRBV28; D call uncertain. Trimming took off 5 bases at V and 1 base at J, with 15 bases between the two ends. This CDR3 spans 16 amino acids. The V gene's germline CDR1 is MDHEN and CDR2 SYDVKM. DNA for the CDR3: TGTGCCAGCAGTCCCCTATCGGGAGGAAGCAATCAGCCCCAGCATTTT. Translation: CASSPLSGGSNQPQHF.

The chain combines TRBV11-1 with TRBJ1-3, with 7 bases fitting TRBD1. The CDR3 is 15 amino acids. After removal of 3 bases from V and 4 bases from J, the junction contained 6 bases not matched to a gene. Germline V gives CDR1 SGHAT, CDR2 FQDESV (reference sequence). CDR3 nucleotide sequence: TGTGCCAGCAGCTTGTCGACAGGGAGAGGAAACACCATATATTTT. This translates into CASSLSTGRGNTIYF.

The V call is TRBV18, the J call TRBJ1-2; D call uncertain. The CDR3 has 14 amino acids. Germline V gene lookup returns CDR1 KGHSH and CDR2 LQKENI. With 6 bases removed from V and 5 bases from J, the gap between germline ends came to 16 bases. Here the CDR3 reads CASSAVVDGYGYTF. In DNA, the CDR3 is TGTGCCAGCTCGGCGGTAGTAGATGGGTATGGCTACACCTTC.

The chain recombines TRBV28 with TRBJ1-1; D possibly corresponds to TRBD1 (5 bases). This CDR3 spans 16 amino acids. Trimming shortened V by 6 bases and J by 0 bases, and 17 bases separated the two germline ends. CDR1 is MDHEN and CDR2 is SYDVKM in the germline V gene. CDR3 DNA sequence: TGTGCCAGCAGAGTGGGGAAGGGGCGTGTGAACACTGAAGCTTTCTTT. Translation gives CASRVGKGRVNTEAFF.

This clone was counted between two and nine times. CDR3 in amino acids: CASSWERRSPSGNTIYF. Here the CDR3 DNA reads TGTGCCAGCAGCTGGGAGAGAAGGAGCCCCTCTGGAAACACCATATATTTT. This chain joins TRBV5-6 and TRBJ1-3; D not certain. From germline, CDR1 is SGHDT and CDR2 YYEEEE. V was pared by 3 bases and J by 0 bases, with 16 bases between. CDR3 size: 17 residues.

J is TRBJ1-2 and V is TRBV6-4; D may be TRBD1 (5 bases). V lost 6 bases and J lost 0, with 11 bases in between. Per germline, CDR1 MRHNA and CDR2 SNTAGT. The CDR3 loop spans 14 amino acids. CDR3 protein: CASSRGGANYGYTF. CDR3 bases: TGTGCCAGCAGCCGGGGCGGAGCTAACTATGGCTACACCTTC.

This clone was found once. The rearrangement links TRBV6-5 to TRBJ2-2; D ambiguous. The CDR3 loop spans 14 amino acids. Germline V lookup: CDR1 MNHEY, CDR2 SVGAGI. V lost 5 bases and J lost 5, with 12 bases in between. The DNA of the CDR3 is TGTGCCAGCAGTCCCTCTTGGTTTACCGGGGAGCTGTTTTTT. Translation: CASSPSWFTGELFF.

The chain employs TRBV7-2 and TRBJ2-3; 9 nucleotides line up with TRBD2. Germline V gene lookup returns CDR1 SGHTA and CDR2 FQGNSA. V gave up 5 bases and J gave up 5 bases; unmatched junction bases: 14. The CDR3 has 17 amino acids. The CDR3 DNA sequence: TGTGCCAGCAGCCCCGGTGGTGGCGGGAGGGCCCTAGATACGCAGTATTTT. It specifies CASSPGGGGRALDTQYF.

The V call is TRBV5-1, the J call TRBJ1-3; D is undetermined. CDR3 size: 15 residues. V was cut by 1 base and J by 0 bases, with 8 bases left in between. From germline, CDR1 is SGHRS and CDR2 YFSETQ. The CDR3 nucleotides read TGCGCCAGCAGCTTGCAGAGTAGCTCTGGAAACACCATATATTTT. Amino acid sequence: CASSLQSSSGNTIYF.

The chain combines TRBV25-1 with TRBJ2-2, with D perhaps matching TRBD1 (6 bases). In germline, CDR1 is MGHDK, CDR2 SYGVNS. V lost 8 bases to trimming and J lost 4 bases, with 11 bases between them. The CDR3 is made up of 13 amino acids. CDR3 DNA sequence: TGTGCCAGCCGGACAGAATCCACCGGGGAGCTGTTTTTT. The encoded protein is CASRTESTGELFF.

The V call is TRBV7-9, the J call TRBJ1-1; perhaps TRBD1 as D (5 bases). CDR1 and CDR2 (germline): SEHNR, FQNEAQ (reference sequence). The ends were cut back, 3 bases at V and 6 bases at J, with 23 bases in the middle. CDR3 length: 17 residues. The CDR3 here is CASSLGGRTLKESEAFF. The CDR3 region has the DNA TGTGCCAGCAGCTTGGGGGGACGGACCCTTAAGGAATCTGAAGCTTTCTTT.

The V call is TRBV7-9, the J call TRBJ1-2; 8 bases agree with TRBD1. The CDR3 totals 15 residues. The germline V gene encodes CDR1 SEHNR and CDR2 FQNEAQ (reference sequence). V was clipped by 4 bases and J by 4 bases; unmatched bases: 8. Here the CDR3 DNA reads TGTGCCAGCAGCTCCTCAGGGGGCGGGGGCTATGGCTACACCTTC. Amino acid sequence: CASSSSGGGGYGYTF.

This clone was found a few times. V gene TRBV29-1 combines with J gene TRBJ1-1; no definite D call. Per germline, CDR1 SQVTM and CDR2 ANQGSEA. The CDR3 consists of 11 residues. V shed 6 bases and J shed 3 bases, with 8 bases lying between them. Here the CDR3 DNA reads TGCAGCGTGGCCTATTACACTGAAGCTTTCTTT. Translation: CSVAYYTEAFF.

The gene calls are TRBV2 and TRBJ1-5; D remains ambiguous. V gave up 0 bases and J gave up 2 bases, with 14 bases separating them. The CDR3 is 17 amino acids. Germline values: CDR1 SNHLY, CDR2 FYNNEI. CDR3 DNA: TGTGCCAGCAGTGAAGCGCTTCGGGCAGACGGCAATCAGCCCCAGCATTTT. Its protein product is CASSEALRADGNQPQHF.

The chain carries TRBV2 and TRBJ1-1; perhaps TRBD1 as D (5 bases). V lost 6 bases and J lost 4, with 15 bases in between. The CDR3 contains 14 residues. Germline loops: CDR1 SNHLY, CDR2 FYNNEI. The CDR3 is CASSPEEGVTEAFF. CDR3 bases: TGTGCCAGCAGCCCAGAGGAAGGGGTCACTGAAGCTTTCTTT. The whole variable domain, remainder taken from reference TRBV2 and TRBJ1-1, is EPEVTQTPSHQVTQMGQEVILRCVPISNHLYFYWYRQILGQKVEFLVSFYNNEISEKSEIFDDQFSVERPDGSNFTLKIRSTKLEDSAMYFCASSPEEGVTEAFFGQGTRLTVV.

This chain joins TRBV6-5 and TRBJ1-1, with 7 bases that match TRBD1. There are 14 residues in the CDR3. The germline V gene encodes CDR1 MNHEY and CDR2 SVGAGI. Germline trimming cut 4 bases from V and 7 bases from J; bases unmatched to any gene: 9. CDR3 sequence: CASSFTYRGLEAFF. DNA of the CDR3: TGTGCCAGCAGTTTCACTTACAGGGGACTTGAAGCTTTCTTT.

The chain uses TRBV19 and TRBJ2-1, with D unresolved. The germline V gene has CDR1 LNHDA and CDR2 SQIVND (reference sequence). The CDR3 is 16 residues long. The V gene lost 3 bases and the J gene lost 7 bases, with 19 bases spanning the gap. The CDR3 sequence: CASSIGGQPERNEQFF. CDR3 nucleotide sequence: TGTGCCAGTAGTATCGGCGGCCAGCCAGAGAGGAATGAGCAGTTCTTC. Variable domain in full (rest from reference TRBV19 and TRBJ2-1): DGGITQSPKYLFRKEGQNVTLSCEQNLNHDAMYWYRQDPGQGLRLIYYSQIVNDFQKGDIAEGYSVSREKKESFPLTVTSAQKNPTAFYLCASSIGGQPERNEQFFGPGTRLTVL.

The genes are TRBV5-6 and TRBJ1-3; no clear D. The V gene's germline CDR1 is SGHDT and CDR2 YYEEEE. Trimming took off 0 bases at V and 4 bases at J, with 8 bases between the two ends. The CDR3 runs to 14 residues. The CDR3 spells CASSLGTLGNTIYF. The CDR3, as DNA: TGTGCCAGCAGCTTGGGGACGCTCGGAAACACCATATATTTT.

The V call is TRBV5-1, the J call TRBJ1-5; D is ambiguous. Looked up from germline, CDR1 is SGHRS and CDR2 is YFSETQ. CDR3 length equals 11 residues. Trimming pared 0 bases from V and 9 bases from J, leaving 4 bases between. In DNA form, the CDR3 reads TGCGCCAGCAGCTTGGTGGGGCCCCAGCATTTT. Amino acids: CASSLVGPQHF.

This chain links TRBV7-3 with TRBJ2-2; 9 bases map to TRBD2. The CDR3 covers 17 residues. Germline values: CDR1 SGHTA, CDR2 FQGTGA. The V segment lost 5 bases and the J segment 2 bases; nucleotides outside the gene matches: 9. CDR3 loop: CASSLSGSSGNTGELFF. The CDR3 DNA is TGTGCCAGCAGCCTTAGCGGGAGCTCGGGTAACACCGGGGAGCTGTTTTTT.

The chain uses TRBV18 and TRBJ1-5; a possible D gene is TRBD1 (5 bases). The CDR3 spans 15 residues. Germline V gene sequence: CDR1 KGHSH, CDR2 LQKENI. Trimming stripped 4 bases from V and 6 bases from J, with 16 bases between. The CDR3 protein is CASSQSPGSGQPQHF. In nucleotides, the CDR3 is TGTGCCAGCTCACAATCGCCAGGGAGCGGTCAGCCCCAGCATTTT.

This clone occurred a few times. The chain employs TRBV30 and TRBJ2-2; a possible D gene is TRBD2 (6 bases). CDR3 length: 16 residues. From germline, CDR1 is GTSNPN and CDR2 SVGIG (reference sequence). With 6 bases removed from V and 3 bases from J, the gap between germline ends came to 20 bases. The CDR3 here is CACLRSAGRDTGELFF. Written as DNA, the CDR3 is TGTGCCTGTCTGCGGTCCGCGGGGCGTGACACCGGGGAGCTGTTTTTT. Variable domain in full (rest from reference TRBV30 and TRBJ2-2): SQTIHQWPATLVQPVGSPLSLECTVEGTSNPNLYWYRQAAGRGLQLLFYSVGIGQISSEVPQNLSASRPQDRQFILSSKKLLLSDSGFYLCACLRSAGRDTGELFFGEGSRLTVL.

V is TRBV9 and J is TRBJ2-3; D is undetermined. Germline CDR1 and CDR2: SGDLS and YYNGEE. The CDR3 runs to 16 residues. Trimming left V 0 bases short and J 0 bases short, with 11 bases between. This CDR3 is CASSVATQASTDTQYF. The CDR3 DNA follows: TGTGCCAGCAGCGTAGCTACCCAGGCCAGCACAGATACGCAGTATTTT.

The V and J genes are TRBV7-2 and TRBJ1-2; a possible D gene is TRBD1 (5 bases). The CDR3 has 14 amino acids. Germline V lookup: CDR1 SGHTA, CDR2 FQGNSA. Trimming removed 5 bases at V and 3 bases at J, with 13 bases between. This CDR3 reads CASSRFRVDYGYTF. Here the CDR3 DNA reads TGTGCCAGCAGCCGTTTCAGGGTGGACTATGGCTACACCTTC.

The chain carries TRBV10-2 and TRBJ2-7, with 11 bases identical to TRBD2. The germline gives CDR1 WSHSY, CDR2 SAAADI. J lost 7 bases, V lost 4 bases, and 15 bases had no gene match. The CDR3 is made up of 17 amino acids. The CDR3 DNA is TGCGCCAGCAGTGGTTATGGGACTAGCGGTCCTACGAAGGAGCAGTACTTC. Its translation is CASSGYGTSGPTKEQYF.

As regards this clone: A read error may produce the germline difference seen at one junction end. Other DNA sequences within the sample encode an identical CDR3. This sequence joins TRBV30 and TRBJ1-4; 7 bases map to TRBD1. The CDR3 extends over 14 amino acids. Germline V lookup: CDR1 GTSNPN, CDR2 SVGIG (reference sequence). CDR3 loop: CAWSVGQLHEKLFF. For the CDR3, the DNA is TGTGCCTGGAGTGTGGGACAGCTGCATGAAAAGCTGTTTTTT.

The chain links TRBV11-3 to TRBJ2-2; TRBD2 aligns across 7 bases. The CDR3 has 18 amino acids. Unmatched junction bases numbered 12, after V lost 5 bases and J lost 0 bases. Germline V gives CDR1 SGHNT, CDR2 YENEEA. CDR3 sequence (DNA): TGTGCCAGCAGCGTAGGTATGGCTAGCGGCTCGAACACCGGGGAGCTGTTTTTT. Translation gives CASSVGMASGSNTGELFF.

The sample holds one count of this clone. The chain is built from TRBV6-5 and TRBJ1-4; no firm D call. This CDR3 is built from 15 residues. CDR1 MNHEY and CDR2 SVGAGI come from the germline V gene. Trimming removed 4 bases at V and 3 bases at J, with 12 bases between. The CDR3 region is CASSSVRGANEKLFF. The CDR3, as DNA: TGTGCCAGCAGTTCCGTCCGTGGAGCTAATGAAAAACTGTTTTTT.